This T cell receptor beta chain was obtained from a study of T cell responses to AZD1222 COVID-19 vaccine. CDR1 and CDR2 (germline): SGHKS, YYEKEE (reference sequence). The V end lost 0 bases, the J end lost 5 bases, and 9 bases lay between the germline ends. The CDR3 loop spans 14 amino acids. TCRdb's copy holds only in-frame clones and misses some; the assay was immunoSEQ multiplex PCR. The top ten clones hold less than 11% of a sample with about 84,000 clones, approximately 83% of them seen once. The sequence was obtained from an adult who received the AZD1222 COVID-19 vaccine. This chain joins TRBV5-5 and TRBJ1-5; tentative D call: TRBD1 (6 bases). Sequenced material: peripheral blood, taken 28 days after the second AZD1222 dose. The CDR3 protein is CASSLGQGHQPQHF. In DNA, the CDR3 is TGTGCCAGCAGCTTGGGGCAGGGGCATCAGCCCCAGCATTTT.